This record covers a single T cell receptor (beta chain). Its antigen remains unknown. Trimming cost V 4 bases and J 8 bases; bases outside gene matches: 5. Germline V gene lookup returns CDR1 GTSNPN and CDR2 SVGIG (reference sequence). The CDR3 contains 14 residues. This specimen belongs to a study of molecular identifiers for immune sequencing clone quantification. Study-level information: Replicate experiments divided RNA from approximately 22,000 or 94,000 naive CD8 cells into five parts and sequenced four.

Libraries used roughly 18,000 to 1,100,000 sorted naive CD8 T cells and 10%, 30% or 50% RNA input. Study outcomes and limitations: Clones above 20 RNA copies contained over 98% of effector molecules but under 1% of naive ones.

Bulk TCR library preparation followed previously described methods with listed TCR primers. In TCRdb, the PCR reads were re-called with MiXCR into one record per CDR3 protein. The table lists about 320,000 distinct CDR3 sequences, around 21% of them singletons. The clonotype was recovered from a human donor in good health. Some libraries in this study had Jurkat cell RNA spiked in. Material for sequencing was naive CD8+ T cells from blood, with Jurkat cell RNA spiked in. Described subset: FACS-sorted CD8+CD4-CCR7+CD45RA+ naive T cells. The genes are TRBV30 and TRBJ1-6; 10 nucleotides agree with TRBD1. The CDR3 loop reads CAWTGTGAYSPLHF. The CDR3 DNA reads TGTGCCTGGACCGGGACAGGGGCTTATTCACCCCTCCACTTT.